A selection of T cell receptor beta chains follows, all from one sample in a study of cytomegalovirus exposure and HLA in healthy donors. Sequencing used immunoSEQ multiplex PCR; TCRdb keeps in-frame clones, though not all of them. Of around 150,000 clones in the sample, approximately 70% were seen once. The sample taken for sequencing was PBMCs. These receptors originate from a woman aged 55-69 years in good health and CMV-seronegative. Both conserved end residues are part of each CDR3. A D gene is named only where the DNA matches it firmly. Rows may omit the clone size; those that give it use once, few, many or a size class.

TRBD1	NA	TRBV2	TRBJ2-3	TGTGCCAGCAGGGCCGGACAGGGGGCCGGAGATACGCAGTATTTT	CASRAGQGAGDTQYF
NA	once	TRBV15	TRBJ2-3	TGTGCCACCAGCACTGGACGGAGGGGAACAGATACGCAGTATTTT	CATSTGRRGTDTQYF
TRBD2	NA	TRBV19	TRBJ2-4	TGTGCCAGTAGTCCGGGACTAGCGGGGGGGCTTGCCAAAAACATTCAGTACTTC	CASSPGLAGGLAKNIQYF
NA	NA	TRBV28	TRBJ1-2	TGTGCCAGCAGCTCCGGGACACTCAACTATGGCTACACCTTC	CASSSGTLNYGYTF
NA	NA	TRBV5-6	TRBJ1-1	TGTGCCAGCAGCTCCGTGGGCAGGAACACTGAAGCTTTCTTT	CASSSVGRNTEAFF
TRBD2	once	TRBV5-4	TRBJ2-1	TGTGCCAGCAGCTATAGCGGGAGCTCCTACAATGAGCAGTTCTTC	CASSYSGSSYNEQFF
TRBD2	NA	TRBV7-9	TRBJ2-1	TGTGCCAGCAGCTTAGAAAGGACTAGCGTCTACAATGAGCAGTTCTTC	CASSLERTSVYNEQFF
TRBD1	NA	TRBV29-1	TRBJ2-7	TGCAGCGCTGTGGACAGGGACGAGCAGTACTTC	CSAVDRDEQYF
NA	once	TRBV6-6	TRBJ1-2	TGTGCCAGCAGTTACAATGGGGACACTCCCAACTATGGCTACACCTTC	CASSYNGDTPNYGYTF
NA	NA	TRBV5-4	TRBJ2-2	TGTGCCAGCAGCTTCCCGACAGGAGACACCGGGGAGCTGTTTTTT	CASSFPTGDTGELFF
TRBD1	few	TRBV4-2	TRBJ1-5	TGTGCCAGCAGCCCACAGGGGATATCGGGTCAGCCCCAGCATTTT	CASSPQGISGQPQHF
TRBD1	NA	TRBV7-9	TRBJ2-1	TGTGCCAGCAGCCCTACAGGGGATGTCTACAATGAGCAGTTCTTC	CASSPTGDVYNEQFF
NA	NA	TRBV7-9	TRBJ1-1	TGTGCCAGCAGCATTCGAGACAAGAACACTGAAGCTTTCTTT	CASSIRDKNTEAFF
NA	once	TRBV5-8	TRBJ2-7	TGTGCCAGCAGCTTGGAGGTAGGGGGATACGAGCAGTACTTC	CASSLEVGGYEQYF
TRBD1	NA	TRBV7-9	TRBJ1-2	TGTGCCAGCAGCCCGACAGGGCCACCCCCGGGCTACACCTTC	CASSPTGPPPGYTF
NA	NA	TRBV4-1	TRBJ1-1	TGCGCCAGCAGCCAACGGTTGGGAGGGAACACTGAAGCTTTCTTT	CASSQRLGGNTEAFF
TRBD1	once	TRBV9	TRBJ1-2	TGTGCCAGCAGCCCGGGACAGAACTATGGCTACACCTTC	CASSPGQNYGYTF
TRBD1	NA	TRBV7-2	TRBJ1-6	TGTGCCAGCAGCTTTCTGGGACAGATTACTTCACCCCTCCACTTT	CASSFLGQITSPLHF
NA	NA	TRBV7-9	TRBJ2-5	TGTGCCAGCAACCATCCACAGCGGCAAGAGACCCAGTACTTC	CASNHPQRQETQYF
NA	NA	TRBV6-5	TRBJ2-2	TGTGCCAGCAGTTACGGGGGGAGGGGGTGGACCGGGGAGCTGTTTTTT	CASSYGGRGWTGELFF
TRBD1	NA	TRBV5-1	TRBJ1-2	TGCGCCAGCAGCCCCCTCGGACAGGGAGGTGGCTATGGCTACACCTTC	CASSPLGQGGGYGYTF